This T cell receptor (beta chain) was sequenced for a study of shared clonotypes between healthy human individuals. V shed 2 bases, J shed 2 bases, and the junction held 3 bases outside the gene matches. This CDR3 contains 17 residues. Germline CDR1 SGHTA, CDR2 FQGTGA. Produced via immunoSEQ multiplex PCR; TCRdb's table is partial and in-frame only. The sample has more than 1 million clones; roughly 74% are singletons. Broader study findings: The authors expected sequencing depth to affect clonotype sharing among donors.

This clone was seen many times. As yet, its antigen is unknown. The authors divided CD4+ cells into CD45RA+ naive and CD45RA-negative memory subsets. The sequenced material came from memory CD4+ T cells from PBMCs. The subset here: CD45RA-negative fraction. The origin of this receptor is a man aged 18 to 29 in good health. Some clones in this sample may be carry-over from other donors' samples. V gene TRBV7-3 combines with J gene TRBJ2-6; 10 nucleotides align to TRBD1. This chain's CDR3 is CASSLGTGDAGANVLTF. The CDR3 DNA reads TGTGCCAGCAGCTTAGGGACAGGGGATGCTGGGGCCAACGTCCTGACTTTC.